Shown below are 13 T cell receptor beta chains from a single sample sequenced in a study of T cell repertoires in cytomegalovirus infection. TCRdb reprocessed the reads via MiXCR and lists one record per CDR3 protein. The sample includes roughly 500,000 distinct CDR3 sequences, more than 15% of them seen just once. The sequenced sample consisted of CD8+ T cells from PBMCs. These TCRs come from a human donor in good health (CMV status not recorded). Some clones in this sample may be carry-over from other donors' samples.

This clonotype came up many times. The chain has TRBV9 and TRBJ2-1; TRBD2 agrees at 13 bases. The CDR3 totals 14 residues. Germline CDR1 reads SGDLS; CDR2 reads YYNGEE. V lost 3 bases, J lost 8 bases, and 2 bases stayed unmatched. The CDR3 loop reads CASSGLAGGHEQFF. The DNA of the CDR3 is TGTGCCAGCAGCGGACTAGCGGGAGGCCATGAGCAGTTCTTC.

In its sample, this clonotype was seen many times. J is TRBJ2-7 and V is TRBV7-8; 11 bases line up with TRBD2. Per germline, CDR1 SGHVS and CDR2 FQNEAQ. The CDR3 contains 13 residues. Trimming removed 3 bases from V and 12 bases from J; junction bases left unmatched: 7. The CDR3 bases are TGTGCCAGCAGCTTCGGGGGGCTAGCGGGGGGGTACTTC. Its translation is CASSFGGLAGGYF.

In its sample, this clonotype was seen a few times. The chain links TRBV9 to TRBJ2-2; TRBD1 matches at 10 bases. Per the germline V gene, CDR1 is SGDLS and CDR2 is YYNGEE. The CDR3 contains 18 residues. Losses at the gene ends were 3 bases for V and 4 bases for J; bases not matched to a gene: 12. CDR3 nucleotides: TGTGCCAGCAGCGGACCTAAGGGGGGGACAGGGGTCACCGGGGAGCTGTTTTTT. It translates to CASSGPKGGTGVTGELFF.

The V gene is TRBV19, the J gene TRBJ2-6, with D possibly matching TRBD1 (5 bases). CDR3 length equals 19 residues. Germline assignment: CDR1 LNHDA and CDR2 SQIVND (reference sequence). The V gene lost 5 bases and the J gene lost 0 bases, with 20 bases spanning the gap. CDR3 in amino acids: CASSLPRTRTNSGANVLTF. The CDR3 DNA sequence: TGTGCCAGTAGTCTTCCCCGGACCAGGACAAACTCTGGGGCCAACGTCCTGACTTTC.

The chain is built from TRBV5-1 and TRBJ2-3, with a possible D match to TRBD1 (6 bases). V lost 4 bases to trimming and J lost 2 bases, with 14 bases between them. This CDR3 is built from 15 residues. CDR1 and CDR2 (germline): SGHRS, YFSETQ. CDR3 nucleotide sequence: TGCGCCAGCAGCGAGACAGGTTATGCCACAGATACGCAGTATTTT. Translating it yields CASSETGYATDTQYF.

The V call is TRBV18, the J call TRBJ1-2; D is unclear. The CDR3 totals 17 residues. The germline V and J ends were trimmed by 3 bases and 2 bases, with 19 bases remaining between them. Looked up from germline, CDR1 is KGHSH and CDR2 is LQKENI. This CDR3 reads CASSPTKSYGGNYGYTF. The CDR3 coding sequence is TGTGCCAGCTCACCTACGAAGTCCTACGGCGGAAACTATGGCTACACCTTC.

The CDR3 DNA is TGCGCCAGCAGCCAAGAAGAAATGGGGGCAGGTACGCAGTATTTT. Amino acid sequence: CASSQEEMGAGTQYF. The chain links TRBV4-1 to TRBJ2-3, with a tentative D call TRBD1 (6 bases). V shed 0 bases and J shed 8 bases, with 15 bases lying between them. CDR3 length: 15 residues. Germline CDR1 MGHRA, CDR2 YSYEKL.

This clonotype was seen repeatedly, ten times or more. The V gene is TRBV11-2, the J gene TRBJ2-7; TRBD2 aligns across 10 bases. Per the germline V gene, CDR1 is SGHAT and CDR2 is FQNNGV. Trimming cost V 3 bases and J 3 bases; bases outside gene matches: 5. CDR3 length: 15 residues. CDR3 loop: CASSFRLAGVYEQYF. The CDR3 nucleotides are TGTGCCAGCAGCTTTCGACTAGCGGGCGTCTACGAGCAGTACTTC.

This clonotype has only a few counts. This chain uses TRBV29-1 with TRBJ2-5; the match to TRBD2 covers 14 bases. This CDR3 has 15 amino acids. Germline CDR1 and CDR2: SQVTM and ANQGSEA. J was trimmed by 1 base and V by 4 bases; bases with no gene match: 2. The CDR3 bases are TGCAGCGTTGGGACTAGCGGGAGGCTCCAAGAGACCCAGTACTTC. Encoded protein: CSVGTSGRLQETQYF. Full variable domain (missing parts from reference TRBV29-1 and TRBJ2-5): SAVISQKPSRDICQRGTSLTIQCQVDSQVTMMFWYRQQPGQSLTLIATANQGSEATYESGFVIDKFPISRPNLTFSTLTVSNMSPEDSSIYLCSVGTSGRLQETQYFGPGTRLLVL.

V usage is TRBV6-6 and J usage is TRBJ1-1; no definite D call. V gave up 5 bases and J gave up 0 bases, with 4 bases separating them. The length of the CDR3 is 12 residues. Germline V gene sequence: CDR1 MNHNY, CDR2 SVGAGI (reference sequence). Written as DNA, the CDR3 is TGTGCCAGCAGTCATGTGAACACTGAAGCTTTCTTT. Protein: CASSHVNTEAFF.

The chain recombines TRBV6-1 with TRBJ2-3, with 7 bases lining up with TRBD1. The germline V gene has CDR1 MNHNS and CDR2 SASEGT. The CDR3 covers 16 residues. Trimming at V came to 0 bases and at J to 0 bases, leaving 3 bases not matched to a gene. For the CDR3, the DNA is TGTGCCAGCAGTGAAGCATCAGGGGGAAGCACAGATACGCAGTATTTT. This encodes CASSEASGGSTDTQYF.

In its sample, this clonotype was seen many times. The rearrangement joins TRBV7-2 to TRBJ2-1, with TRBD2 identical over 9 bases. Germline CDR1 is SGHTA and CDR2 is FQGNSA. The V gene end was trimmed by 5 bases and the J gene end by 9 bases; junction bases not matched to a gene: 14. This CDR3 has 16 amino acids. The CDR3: CASSLSRAGGPGEQFF. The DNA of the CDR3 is TGTGCCAGCAGCCTCTCCAGGGCGGGGGGGCCTGGTGAGCAGTTCTTC. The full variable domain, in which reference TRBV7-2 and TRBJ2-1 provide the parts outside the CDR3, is GAGVSQSPSNKVTEKGKDVELRCDPISGHTALYWYRQSLGQGLEFLIYFQGNSAPDKSGLPSDRFSAERTGGSVSTLTIQRTQQEDSAVYLCASSLSRAGGPGEQFFGPGTRLTVL.

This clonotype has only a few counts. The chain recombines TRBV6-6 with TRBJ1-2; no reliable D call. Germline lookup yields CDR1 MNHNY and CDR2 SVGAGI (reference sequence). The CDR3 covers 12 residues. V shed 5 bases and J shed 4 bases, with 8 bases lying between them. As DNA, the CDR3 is TGTGCCAGCAGTGGAAGTGTCTATGGCTACACCTTC. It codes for CASSGSVYGYTF.